A selection of T cell receptor beta chains follows, all from one sample in a study of cytomegalovirus exposure and HLA in healthy donors. Only in-frame clones appear in the TCRdb table, and some are missing; sequencing was by immunoSEQ multiplex PCR. The repertoire holds around 160,000 clones, with less than 90% as singletons. Source material: PBMCs. The source of these receptors is a man between 50 and 59 years old in good health and CMV-seropositive. CDR3s include the opening cysteine and the closing phenylalanine or tryptophan. D genes are given only for firm matches. Rows may omit the clone size; those that give it use once, few, many or a size class.

CDR3 protein: CASSRQGTNRHQETQYF; CDR3 DNA: TGTGCCAGCAGCCGACAGGGGACCAACCGCCACCAAGAGACCCAGTACTTC; D gene: TRBD1; J gene: TRBJ2-5; clone size: -; V gene: TRBV28
CDR3 protein: CASSQGFNQPQHF; CDR3 DNA: TGTGCCAGCAGCCAGGGATTCAATCAGCCCCAGCATTTT; D gene: -; J gene: TRBJ1-5; clone size: -; V gene: TRBV13
CDR3 protein: CASSLGQGAYEQYF; CDR3 DNA: TGTGCCAGCAGTCTGGGACAGGGGGCCTACGAGCAGTACTTC; D gene: TRBD1; J gene: TRBJ2-7; clone size: -; V gene: TRBV27
CDR3 protein: CASTGDGNTIYF; CDR3 DNA: TGTGCCAGTACAGGGGATGGAAACACCATATATTTT; D gene: -; J gene: TRBJ1-3; clone size: -; V gene: TRBV19
CDR3 protein: CASSSGQRGTEAFF; CDR3 DNA: TGTGCCAGCTCATCGGGACAGCGGGGGACTGAAGCTTTCTTT; D gene: TRBD1; J gene: TRBJ1-1; clone size: few; V gene: TRBV18
CDR3 protein: CASSLVGGGALEAFF; CDR3 DNA: TGTGCCAGCAGCTTAGTGGGGGGAGGAGCCCTTGAAGCTTTCTTT; D gene: -; J gene: TRBJ1-1; clone size: -; V gene: TRBV7-9
CDR3 protein: CASSPVSGDEQFF; CDR3 DNA: TGTGCCAGCAGCCCCGTATCGGGGGATGAGCAGTTCTTC; D gene: -; J gene: TRBJ2-1; clone size: -; V gene: TRBV7-8
CDR3 protein: CASSPKQETMNTEAFF; CDR3 DNA: TGTGCCAGCTCACCGAAACAGGAGACCATGAACACTGAAGCTTTCTTT; D gene: -; J gene: TRBJ1-1; clone size: -; V gene: TRBV18
CDR3 protein: CASSYSHRAGYEQYF; CDR3 DNA: TGTGCCAGCAGTTACTCGCACAGGGCCGGCTACGAGCAGTACTTC; D gene: -; J gene: TRBJ2-7; clone size: few; V gene: TRBV6-6
CDR3 protein: CASSLFGGSGGLSSYNEQFF; CDR3 DNA: TGTGCCAGCAGTTTATTCGGGGGTAGCGGGGGCCTAAGCTCCTACAATGAGCAGTTCTTC; D gene: TRBD2; J gene: TRBJ2-1; clone size: -; V gene: TRBV28
CDR3 protein: CASSLWDNSYEQYF; CDR3 DNA: TGTGCCAGCAGCTTGTGGGACAACTCCTACGAGCAGTACTTC; D gene: -; J gene: TRBJ2-7; clone size: -; V gene: TRBV5-4
CDR3 protein: CASSQLAGESKIYNEQFF; CDR3 DNA: TGTGCCAGCAGCCAACTAGCGGGAGAGAGTAAAATATACAATGAGCAGTTCTTC; D gene: TRBD2; J gene: TRBJ2-1; clone size: once; V gene: TRBV4-2
CDR3 protein: CASSLGVNEQFF; CDR3 DNA: TGCGCCAGCAGCTTGGGAGTAAATGAGCAGTTCTTC; D gene: -; J gene: TRBJ2-1; clone size: -; V gene: TRBV5-1
CDR3 protein: CASSEWQGDYTF; CDR3 DNA: TGTGCCAGTAGTGAATGGCAGGGTGACTACACCTTC; D gene: -; J gene: TRBJ1-2; clone size: -; V gene: TRBV19
CDR3 protein: CASSLGDRKWPDYGYTF; CDR3 DNA: TGTGCCAGCAGCTTAGGTGACAGAAAGTGGCCGGACTATGGCTACACCTTC; D gene: -; J gene: TRBJ1-2; clone size: -; V gene: TRBV11-1
CDR3 protein: CAISEKEGSGSDEQFF; CDR3 DNA: TGTGCCATCAGTGAAAAGGAGGGGTCAGGAAGCGATGAGCAGTTCTTC; D gene: -; J gene: TRBJ2-1; clone size: few; V gene: TRBV10-3
CDR3 protein: CASSLFTGGQSNSPLHF; CDR3 DNA: TGTGCCAGCAGCTTGTTTACGGGGGGTCAGAGTAATTCACCCCTCCACTTT; D gene: -; J gene: TRBJ1-6; clone size: -; V gene: TRBV5-6
CDR3 protein: CASSFRGGTEAFF; CDR3 DNA: TGCGCCAGCAGCTTCAGGGGAGGGACTGAAGCTTTCTTT; D gene: -; J gene: TRBJ1-1; clone size: -; V gene: TRBV5-1
CDR3 protein: CASSLGGGQPQHF; CDR3 DNA: TGTGCCAGCAGCTTAGGGGGGGGGCAGCCCCAGCATTTT; D gene: -; J gene: TRBJ1-5; clone size: -; V gene: TRBV7-9
CDR3 protein: CASGLDPLDRRANYEQYF; CDR3 DNA: TGTGCCAGCGGATTGGACCCCCTTGACAGGCGGGCCAACTACGAGCAGTACTTC; D gene: -; J gene: TRBJ2-7; clone size: -; V gene: TRBV27
CDR3 protein: CASSRQRGTGGLSYEQYF; CDR3 DNA: TGTGCCAGCAGCAGACAAAGGGGGACAGGGGGCTTATCATACGAGCAGTACTTC; D gene: TRBD1; J gene: TRBJ2-7; clone size: -; V gene: TRBV5-4
CDR3 protein: CASSNRGRPAETQYF; CDR3 DNA: TGTGCCAGCAGTAACAGGGGGCGCCCCGCAGAGACCCAGTACTTC; D gene: TRBD1; J gene: TRBJ2-5; clone size: -; V gene: TRBV2
CDR3 protein: CASSVGLAGKETQYF; CDR3 DNA: TGTGCCAGCAGCGTAGGACTAGCGGGAAAAGAGACCCAGTACTTC; D gene: TRBD2; J gene: TRBJ2-5; clone size: -; V gene: TRBV9
CDR3 protein: CASSKRTGANSNTEAFF; CDR3 DNA: TGCGCCAGCAGCAAACGGACAGGGGCCAACTCTAACACTGAAGCTTTCTTT; D gene: TRBD1; J gene: TRBJ1-1; clone size: once; V gene: TRBV5-1
CDR3 protein: CASSPRREGARQPQHF; CDR3 DNA: TGTGCCAGCAGCCCCAGAAGGGAAGGGGCTAGGCAGCCCCAGCATTTT; D gene: -; J gene: TRBJ1-5; clone size: -; V gene: TRBV5-6
CDR3 protein: CASSLALAANEQFF; CDR3 DNA: TGTGCCAGCAGCTTAGCGCTAGCGGCCAATGAGCAGTTCTTC; D gene: TRBD2; J gene: TRBJ2-1; clone size: -; V gene: TRBV7-2
CDR3 protein: CASSLANGGPSGDTQYF; CDR3 DNA: TGTGCCAGCAGCTTAGCGAACGGGGGGCCGTCCGGGGATACGCAGTATTTT; D gene: -; J gene: TRBJ2-3; clone size: -; V gene: TRBV7-6
CDR3 protein: CASSRYYYDTQYF; CDR3 DNA: TGTGCCAGTAGTAGATACTACTACGATACGCAGTATTTT; D gene: -; J gene: TRBJ2-3; clone size: -; V gene: TRBV19
CDR3 protein: CASSQAPGGYEQYF; CDR3 DNA: TGCGCCAGCAGCCAAGCCCCAGGAGGTTACGAGCAGTACTTC; D gene: -; J gene: TRBJ2-7; clone size: -; V gene: TRBV4-3
CDR3 protein: CATSRDRSDGYTF; CDR3 DNA: TGTGCCACCAGCAGAGATCGATCGGATGGCTACACCTTC; D gene: -; J gene: TRBJ1-2; clone size: few; V gene: TRBV15
CDR3 protein: CASSSVAGGGETQYF; CDR3 DNA: TGCGCCAGCAGCTCCGTGGCGGGGGGTGGGGAGACCCAGTACTTC; D gene: TRBD2; J gene: TRBJ2-5; clone size: once; V gene: TRBV4-3
CDR3 protein: CSVERENSYEQYF; CDR3 DNA: TGCAGCGTTGAGCGGGAGAACTCCTACGAGCAGTACTTC; D gene: TRBD2; J gene: TRBJ2-7; clone size: -; V gene: TRBV29-1
CDR3 protein: CASINSGSNYNEQFF; CDR3 DNA: TGTGCCAGTATAAATAGCGGGAGTAACTACAATGAGCAGTTCTTC; D gene: TRBD2; J gene: TRBJ2-1; clone size: -; V gene: TRBV19
CDR3 protein: CASSLDRGNEQYF; CDR3 DNA: TGTGCCAGCAGTTTGGACAGGGGGAACGAGCAGTACTTC; D gene: TRBD1; J gene: TRBJ2-7; clone size: -; V gene: TRBV7-9
CDR3 protein: CASSRGLAGVYNEQFF; CDR3 DNA: TGTGCCAGCAGCAGAGGACTAGCGGGGGTCTACAATGAGCAGTTCTTC; D gene: TRBD2; J gene: TRBJ2-1; clone size: -; V gene: TRBV7-9
CDR3 protein: CASTQTGVLDYGYTF; CDR3 DNA: TGTGCCAGCACCCAAACAGGAGTCCTTGACTATGGCTACACCTTC; D gene: -; J gene: TRBJ1-2; clone size: -; V gene: TRBV6-6
CDR3 protein: CASSLAGGPLGEQFF; CDR3 DNA: TGTGCCAGCAGCCTTGCGGGAGGGCCACTCGGAGAGCAGTTCTTC; D gene: TRBD2; J gene: TRBJ2-1; clone size: -; V gene: TRBV9
CDR3 protein: CASSPGNRGGYGYTF; CDR3 DNA: TGCGCCAGCAGCCCAGGGAACAGGGGAGGCTATGGCTACACCTTC; D gene: TRBD1; J gene: TRBJ1-2; clone size: once; V gene: TRBV4-3
CDR3 protein: CATSRDLGQGAYEQYF; CDR3 DNA: TGTGCCACCAGCAGAGATTTGGGACAGGGGGCCTACGAGCAGTACTTC; D gene: TRBD1; J gene: TRBJ2-7; clone size: -; V gene: TRBV15
CDR3 protein: CASSLAGGYTEAFF; CDR3 DNA: TGTGCCAGCAGCTTAGCAGGGGGCTACACTGAAGCTTTCTTT; D gene: TRBD1; J gene: TRBJ1-1; clone size: -; V gene: TRBV7-6
CDR3 protein: CASSSPGGTDTQYF; CDR3 DNA: TGCGCCAGCAGCAGCCCCGGGGGCACAGATACGCAGTATTTT; D gene: -; J gene: TRBJ2-3; clone size: -; V gene: TRBV5-1